The next 5 T cell receptor beta chains were all read from a single sample in a study of human T cells and chemical hapten exposure. TCRdb redid the calling of the RACE reads with MiXCR, one entry per CDR3 protein. The sample records approximately 370,000 distinct CDR3 sequences, 5.5% being singletons. The time point denotes: pre-sensitization, week 0. Stated treatment: therapeutic diphenylcyclopropenone sensitization with weekly scalp DPC. The material sequenced was whole blood, taken in connection with sensitization to the hapten diphenylcyclopropenone (DPC). The source of these receptors is a woman under 30 with alopecia areata. Some clones in this sample may be carry-over from other donors' samples.

This chain joins TRBV10-2 and TRBJ1-1, with no clear D. This CDR3 is built from 15 residues. V lost 7 bases and J 3 bases, leaving 18 bases between the germline ends. Germline lookup yields CDR1 WSHSY and CDR2 SAAADI. The CDR3 loop reads CASTRLRLGDTEAFF. In nucleotides, the CDR3 is TGCGCCAGCACTCGATTACGGCTCGGGGACACTGAAGCTTTCTTT.

Only a few counts were recorded for this clonotype. The chain employs TRBV7-6 and TRBJ2-3; 8 bases map to TRBD2. Losses at the gene ends were 5 bases for V and 2 bases for J; bases not matched to a gene: 9. Germline CDR1 reads SGHVS; CDR2 reads FNYEAQ. The CDR3 extends over 16 amino acids. The chain's CDR3 is CASSPYSGAYTDTQYF. The CDR3 DNA is TGTGCCAGCAGCCCATATAGCGGGGCCTACACAGATACGCAGTATTTT.

Only a few counts were recorded for this clonotype. This chain connects TRBV3-1 to TRBJ1-2, with 8 nucleotides matching TRBD1. J was trimmed by 3 bases and V by 4 bases; bases with no gene match: 4. This CDR3 spans 14 amino acids. CDR1 and CDR2 from the germline V gene are LGHDT and YNNKEL (reference sequence). CDR3 in DNA: TGTGCCAGCAGCCGCAGGGGGCAGGACTATGGCTACACCTTC. It specifies CASSRRGQDYGYTF.

The chain links TRBV3-1 to TRBJ1-1; no clear D. Germline CDR1 and CDR2: LGHDT and YNNKEL (reference sequence). The CDR3 has 16 residues. V was cut by 0 bases and J by 2 bases, with 13 bases left in between. In DNA, the CDR3 is TGTGCCAGCAGCCAAGAAGGGAGGGCCCCAAACACTGAAGCTTTCTTT. It is translated as CASSQEGRAPNTEAFF.

The rearrangement uses TRBV9 and TRBJ2-3; the D gene is possibly TRBD1 (6 bases). Per the germline V gene, CDR1 is SGDLS and CDR2 is YYNGEE. V was clipped by 0 bases and J by 2 bases, with 13 bases between them. The CDR3 sequence is 16 residues long. The CDR3: CASSVEWGRITDTQYF. CDR3 bases: TGTGCCAGCAGCGTAGAGTGGGGGCGAATCACAGATACGCAGTATTTT.